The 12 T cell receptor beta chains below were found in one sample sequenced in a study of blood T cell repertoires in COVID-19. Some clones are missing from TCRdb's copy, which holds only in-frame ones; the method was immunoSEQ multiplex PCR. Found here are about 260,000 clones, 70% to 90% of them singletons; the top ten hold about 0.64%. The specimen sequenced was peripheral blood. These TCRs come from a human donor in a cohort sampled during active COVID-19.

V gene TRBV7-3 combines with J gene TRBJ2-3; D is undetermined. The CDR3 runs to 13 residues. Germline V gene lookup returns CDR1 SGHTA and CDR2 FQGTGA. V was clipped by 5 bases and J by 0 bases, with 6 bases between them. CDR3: CASSTDSTDTQYF. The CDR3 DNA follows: TGTGCCAGCAGCACAGACAGCACAGATACGCAGTATTTT.

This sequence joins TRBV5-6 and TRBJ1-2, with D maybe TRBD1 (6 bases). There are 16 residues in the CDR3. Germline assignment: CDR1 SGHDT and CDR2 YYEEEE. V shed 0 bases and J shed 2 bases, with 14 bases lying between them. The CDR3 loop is CASSLGRRGHNYGYTF. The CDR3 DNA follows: TGTGCCAGCAGCTTGGGCCGACGGGGACACAACTATGGCTACACCTTC.

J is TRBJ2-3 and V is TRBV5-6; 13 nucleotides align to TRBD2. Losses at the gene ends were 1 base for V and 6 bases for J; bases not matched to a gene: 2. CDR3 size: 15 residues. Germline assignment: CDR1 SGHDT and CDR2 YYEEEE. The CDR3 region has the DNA TGTGCCAGCAGCTTGCCGACTAGCGGGGGGGATACGCAGTATTTT. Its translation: CASSLPTSGGDTQYF. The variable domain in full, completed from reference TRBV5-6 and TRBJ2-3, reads DAGVTQSPTHLIKTRGQQVTLRCSPKSGHDTVSWYQQALGQGPQFIFQYYEEEERQRGNFPDRFSGHQFPNYSSELNVNALLLGDSALYLCASSLPTSGGDTQYFGPGTRLTVL.

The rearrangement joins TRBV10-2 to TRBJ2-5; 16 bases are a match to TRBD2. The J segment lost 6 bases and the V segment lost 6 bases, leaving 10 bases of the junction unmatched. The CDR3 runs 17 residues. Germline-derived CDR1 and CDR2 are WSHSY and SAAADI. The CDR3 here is CASRSPGLAGGQKTQYF. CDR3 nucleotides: TGCGCCAGCAGGAGCCCGGGACTAGCGGGGGGGCAAAAGACCCAGTACTTC.

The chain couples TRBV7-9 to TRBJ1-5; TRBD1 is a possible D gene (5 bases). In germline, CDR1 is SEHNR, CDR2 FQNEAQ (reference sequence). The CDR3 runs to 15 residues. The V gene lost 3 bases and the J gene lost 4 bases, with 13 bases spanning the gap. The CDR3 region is CASSLGGSVNQPQHF. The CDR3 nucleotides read TGTGCCAGCAGCTTGGGGGGGTCTGTGAATCAGCCCCAGCATTTT.

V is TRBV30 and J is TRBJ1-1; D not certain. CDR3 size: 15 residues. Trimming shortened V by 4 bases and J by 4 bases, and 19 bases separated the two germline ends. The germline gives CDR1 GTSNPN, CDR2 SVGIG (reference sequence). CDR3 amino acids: CAWTADPRRGTEAFF. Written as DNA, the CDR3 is TGTGCCTGGACTGCTGATCCTCGGCGGGGCACTGAAGCTTTCTTT.

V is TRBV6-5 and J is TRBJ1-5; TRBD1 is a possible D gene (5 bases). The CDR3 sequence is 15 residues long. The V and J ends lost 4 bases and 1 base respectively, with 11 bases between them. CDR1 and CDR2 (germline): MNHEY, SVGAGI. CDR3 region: CASSLKQESNQPQHF. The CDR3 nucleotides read TGTGCCAGCAGTTTGAAACAGGAAAGCAATCAGCCCCAGCATTTT.

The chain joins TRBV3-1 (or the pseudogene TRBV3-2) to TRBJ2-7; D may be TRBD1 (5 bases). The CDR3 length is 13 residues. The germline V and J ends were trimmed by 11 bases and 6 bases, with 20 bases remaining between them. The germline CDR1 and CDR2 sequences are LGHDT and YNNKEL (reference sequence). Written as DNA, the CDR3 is TGTGCCGTAGGAGACAGTAAAAGCCCCGAGCAGTACTTC. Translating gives CAVGDSKSPEQYF.

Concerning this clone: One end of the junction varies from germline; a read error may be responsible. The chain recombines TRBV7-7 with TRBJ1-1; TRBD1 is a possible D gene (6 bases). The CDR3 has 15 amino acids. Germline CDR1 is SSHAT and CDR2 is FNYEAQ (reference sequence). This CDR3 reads CASSPIAAAGEGAFF. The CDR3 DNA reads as TGTGCTAGCAGCCCGATCGCCGCCGCAGGGGAAGGAGCTTTCTTT.

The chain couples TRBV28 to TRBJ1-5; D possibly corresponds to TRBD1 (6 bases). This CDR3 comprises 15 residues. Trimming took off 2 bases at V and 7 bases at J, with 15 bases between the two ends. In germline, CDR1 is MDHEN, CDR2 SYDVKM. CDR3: CASSLRTDLWQPQHF. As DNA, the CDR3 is TGTGCCAGCAGTTTAAGGACAGACCTGTGGCAGCCCCAGCATTTT.

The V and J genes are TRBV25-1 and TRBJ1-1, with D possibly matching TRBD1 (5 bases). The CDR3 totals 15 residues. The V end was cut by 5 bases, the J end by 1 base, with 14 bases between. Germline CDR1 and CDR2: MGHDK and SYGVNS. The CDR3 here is CASSFYGDSNTEAFF. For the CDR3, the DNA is TGTGCCAGCAGTTTTTATGGGGACTCGAACACTGAAGCTTTCTTT.

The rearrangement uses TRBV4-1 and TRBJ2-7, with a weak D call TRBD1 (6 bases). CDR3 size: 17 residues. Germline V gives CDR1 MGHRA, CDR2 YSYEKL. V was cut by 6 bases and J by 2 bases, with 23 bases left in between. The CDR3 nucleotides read TGCGCCAGCAGTCACTCCTATTCACAGGGAGCAACCTACGAGCAGTACTTC. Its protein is CASSHSYSQGATYEQYF.